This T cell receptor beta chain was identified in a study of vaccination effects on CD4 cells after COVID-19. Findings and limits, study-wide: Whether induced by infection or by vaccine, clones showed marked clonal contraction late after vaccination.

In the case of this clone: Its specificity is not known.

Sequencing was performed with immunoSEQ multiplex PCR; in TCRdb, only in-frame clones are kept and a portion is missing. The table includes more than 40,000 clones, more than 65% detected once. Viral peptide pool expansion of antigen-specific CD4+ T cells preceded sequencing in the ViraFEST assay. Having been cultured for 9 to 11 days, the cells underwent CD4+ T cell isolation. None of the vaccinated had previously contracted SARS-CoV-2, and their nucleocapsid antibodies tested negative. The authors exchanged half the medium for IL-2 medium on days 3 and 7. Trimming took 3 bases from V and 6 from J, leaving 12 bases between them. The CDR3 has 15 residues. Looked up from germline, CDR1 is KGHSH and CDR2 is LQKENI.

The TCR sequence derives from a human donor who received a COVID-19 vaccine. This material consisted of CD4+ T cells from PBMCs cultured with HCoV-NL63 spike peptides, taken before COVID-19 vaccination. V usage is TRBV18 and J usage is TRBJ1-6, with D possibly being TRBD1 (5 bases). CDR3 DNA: TGTGCCAGCTCACCTGACGGGACTCCTAATTCACCCCTCCACTTT. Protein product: CASSPDGTPNSPLHF.